The 17 T cell receptor beta chains below come from one sample, sequenced in a study of blood T cell repertoires in COVID-19. Clones were read by immunoSEQ multiplex PCR, and TCRdb kept only the in-frame ones, dropping some. The sample has over 200,000 clones, about 89% seen once. The sequenced sample was peripheral blood. The receptors originated from a man between 35 and 55 years old who had recovered from COVID-19.

This sequence joins TRBV6-6 and TRBJ2-7; 10 bases line up with TRBD1. The CDR3 consists of 14 residues. Per germline, CDR1 MNHNY and CDR2 SVGAGI (reference sequence). The J segment lost 1 base and the V segment lost 6 bases, leaving 3 bases of the junction unmatched. The CDR3 loop reads CASRGTGESYEQYF. The CDR3 coding sequence is TGTGCCAGCAGAGGGACAGGGGAATCCTACGAGCAGTACTTC.

V is TRBV5-6 and J is TRBJ2-6; D perhaps matches TRBD2 (5 bases). From germline, CDR1 is SGHDT and CDR2 YYEEEE. The CDR3 contains 15 residues. The ends were cut back, 0 bases at V and 3 bases at J, with 7 bases in the middle. DNA for the CDR3: TGTGCCAGCAGCTTGGTGGGGAGTGGGGCCAACGTCCTGACTTTC. Translated: CASSLVGSGANVLTF. The whole variable domain, remainder taken from reference TRBV5-6 and TRBJ2-6, is DAGVTQSPTHLIKTRGQQVTLRCSPKSGHDTVSWYQQALGQGPQFIFQYYEEEERQRGNFPDRFSGHQFPNYSSELNVNALLLGDSALYLCASSLVGSGANVLTFGAGSRLTVL.

This clone was seen just once. The chain has TRBV11-3 and TRBJ2-5; TRBD2 aligns across 11 bases. Germline CDR1 SGHNT, CDR2 YENEEA. This CDR3 spans 14 amino acids. Trimming took 5 bases from V and 5 from J; bases not matched to a gene: 4. The CDR3 DNA reads as TGTGCCAGCAGCCCAGGGACTAGCGGCGAGACCCAGTACTTC. Its translation: CASSPGTSGETQYF.

The V call is TRBV19, the J call TRBJ1-3; 7 bases fit TRBD1. In germline, CDR1 is LNHDA, CDR2 SQIVND (reference sequence). Trimming removed 5 bases from V and 0 bases from J; junction bases left unmatched: 7. The CDR3 runs 16 residues. The CDR3 DNA follows: TGTGCCAGTAGTCTTAAAGGACAGGACTCTGGAAACACCATATATTTT. This encodes CASSLKGQDSGNTIYF.

The rearrangement joins TRBV2 to TRBJ2-3; possibly TRBD2 for D (6 bases). V lost 7 bases and J lost 6, with 29 bases in between. The germline V gene encodes CDR1 SNHLY and CDR2 FYNNEI. This CDR3 region has 18 residues. The CDR3 sequence is CASIINPISYRGGDTQYF. Here the CDR3 DNA reads TGTGCCAGCATCATCAACCCCATATCATACAGAGGAGGGGATACGCAGTATTTT.

V gene TRBV6-6 combines with J gene TRBJ1-4; possibly TRBD1 for D (6 bases). Per the germline V gene, CDR1 is MNHNY and CDR2 is SVGAGI (reference sequence). This CDR3 is built from 16 residues. The V and J ends lost 6 bases and 8 bases respectively, with 22 bases between them. CDR3 amino acids: CASRPFMGRGREKLFF. CDR3 bases: TGTGCCAGCAGGCCCTTTATGGGCAGGGGTAGAGAAAAACTGTTTTTT.

This clone was seen more than once but under ten times. The rearrangement links TRBV5-5 to TRBJ2-2, with D tentatively TRBD1 (6 bases). V lost 4 bases and J 4 bases, leaving 11 bases between the germline ends. The CDR3 is 14 amino acids. Per the germline V gene, CDR1 is SGHKS and CDR2 is YYEKEE (reference sequence). CDR3 sequence: CASSPWTVTGELFF. CDR3 DNA: TGTGCCAGCAGCCCATGGACAGTCACCGGGGAGCTGTTTTTT.

The rearrangement links TRBV12-3 or TRBV12-4 to TRBJ1-2, with 7 bases matching TRBD1. This CDR3 contains 12 residues. V lost 6 bases to trimming and J lost 5 bases; unmatched junction nucleotides: 3. CDR3 region: CASSQDRYGYTF. The CDR3 coding sequence is TGTGCCAGCAGCCAGGACAGGTATGGCTACACCTTC.

The rearrangement links TRBV6-4 to TRBJ2-4, with D perhaps TRBD2 (5 bases). Trimming took off 0 bases at V and 4 bases at J, with 16 bases between the two ends. Per the germline V gene, CDR1 is MRHNA and CDR2 is SNTAGT. There are 17 residues in the CDR3. CDR3 sequence reads: CASSDSRALPIKNIQYF. For the CDR3, the DNA is TGTGCCAGCAGTGACTCGAGGGCGCTCCCGATAAAAAACATTCAGTACTTC.

Here the CDR3 reads CASKGGANTIYF. As DNA, the CDR3 is TGCGCCAGCAAGGGGGGGGCAAACACCATATATTTT. This rearrangement joins TRBV5-1 to TRBJ1-3; a possible D gene is TRBD1 (6 bases). CDR1 and CDR2 from the germline V gene are SGHRS and YFSETQ. The CDR3 extends over 12 amino acids. Between the trimmed V and J ends, which lost 6 bases and 6 bases, there was a span of 10 bases.

The chain has TRBV28 and TRBJ1-5, with D perhaps matching TRBD1 (5 bases). This CDR3 has 15 amino acids. Trimming stripped 2 bases from V and 2 bases from J, with 10 bases between. Germline CDR1 and CDR2: MDHEN and SYDVKM. CDR3 bases: TGTGCCAGCAGTTTACGGGGGTCTGGCAATCAGCCCCAGCATTTT. It is translated as CASSLRGSGNQPQHF.

The chain is built from TRBV9 and TRBJ1-2, with 7 positions matching TRBD1. With 4 bases clipped from V and 0 bases from J, the junction kept 6 bases outside the gene matches. Germline V CDR1 and CDR2: SGDLS, YYNGEE. The CDR3 sequence is 15 residues long. The CDR3 is CASSPRTGANYGYTF. The CDR3 DNA follows: TGTGCCAGCAGCCCTAGGACAGGCGCTAACTATGGCTACACCTTC.

The chain couples TRBV9 to TRBJ2-5; TRBD2 matches 14 bases. V shed 6 bases, J shed 4 bases, and the junction held 5 bases outside the gene matches. CDR1 and CDR2 from the germline V gene are SGDLS and YYNGEE. CDR3 length: 15 amino acids. Here the CDR3 reads CASIGTSGSPETQYF. The CDR3 DNA sequence: TGTGCCAGCATAGGGACTAGCGGGAGCCCAGAGACCCAGTACTTC.

The V call is TRBV7-9, the J call TRBJ1-1; a weak D match, TRBD1 (6 bases). The CDR3 has 13 amino acids. V dropped 6 bases and J dropped 1 base, with 9 bases sitting between them. Germline-derived CDR1 and CDR2 are SEHNR and FQNEAQ (reference sequence). The CDR3 nucleotides read TGTGCCAGCAGACCACAGGGGAACACTGAAGCTTTCTTT. Protein product: CASRPQGNTEAFF.

This rearrangement joins TRBV15 to TRBJ2-7; 7 nucleotides agree with TRBD1. The CDR3 spans 14 residues. CDR1 LNHNV and CDR2 YYDKDF come from the germline V gene (reference sequence). V gave up 0 bases and J gave up 7 bases; unmatched junction bases: 6. The CDR3 spells CATSRERDSLEQYF. CDR3 in DNA: TGTGCCACCAGCAGAGAGAGGGACAGCCTTGAGCAGTACTTC.

The genes are TRBV15 and TRBJ2-3; D is unresolved. The CDR3 extends over 15 amino acids. V lost 1 base, J lost 0 bases, and 8 bases lay in between. Germline CDR1 reads LNHNV; CDR2 reads YYDKDF (reference sequence). As DNA, the CDR3 is TGTGCCACCAGCAGAGGGCTTTCTAGCACAGATACGCAGTATTTT. This encodes CATSRGLSSTDTQYF.

J is TRBJ1-4 and V is TRBV5-1, with 8 bases fitting TRBD1. The CDR3 consists of 15 residues. Trimming at V came to 2 bases and at J to 4 bases, leaving 4 bases not matched to a gene. Germline V lookup: CDR1 SGHRS, CDR2 YFSETQ. In DNA form, the CDR3 reads TGCGCCAGCAGCTTCTCGACAGGGGTTAATGAAAAACTGTTTTTT. It specifies CASSFSTGVNEKLFF.